This TCR beta chain was identified in a study of T-cell reconstitution after alpha-beta-depleted transplantation in children. Unique molecular identifiers tagged the TCRbeta library. One entry per CDR3 protein results from TCRdb running MiXCR on the PCR reads. The sample has a few hundred thousand distinct CDR3 sequences; about 17% are singletons. In germline, CDR1 is DFQATT, CDR2 SNEGSKA (reference sequence). This CDR3 region has 16 residues. J lost 4 bases, V lost 6 bases, and 11 bases had no gene match. The source was PBMCs from the stem cell graft donor, collected from the stem cell graft. The sequence was collected from a human donor who donated a stem cell graft to a child with acute lymphoblastic leukemia. This chain links TRBV20-1 with TRBJ2-2; 10 nucleotides line up with TRBD1. In DNA, the CDR3 is TGCAGTGCAACAAGACAGGGGGCGGTGGGCACCGGGGAGCTGTTTTTT. It is translated as CSATRQGAVGTGELFF.